This record covers a single TCR beta chain. Its antigen is still unknown. Base qualities were left out, and no much larger clone turns up one base away. TCRbeta CDR3 regions were amplified from genomic DNA by means of the immunoSEQ Assay, a bias-controlled multiplex PCR. The authors' pipeline ran thus. The number of nucleated cells in each sample was estimated by amplification of reference gene primers within the assay. Sequence reads were collapsed and filtered to measure the absolute abundance of every unique TCRbeta CDR3 rearrangement. Productive Simpson clonality was computed per sample as the square root of Simpson's diversity index over productive rearrangements. Here the immuneACCESS table is served through TCRdb, limited to in-frame sequences with V and J called. Missing clones are a known gap in these copies; in checked studies unresolved V genes cover under half, and the rest lacks a known reason. V, J and clone size were drawn from that table, and D and trimming were deduced from the DNA. This sample lists about 140,000 clones; 70% to 90% were detected once. Clones ranked in the top ten supply around 5% of the sample.

This sample was included in a study of blood T cell repertoires in COVID-19 (dated by TCRdb to 2018 to 2020). Regarding the complete study: The collaborator samples originated in the United States, Italy and Spain and spanned the acute and convalescent phases of COVID-19. HLA class I and class II types, where available, came from metadata supplied by the sample provider rather than from assay-based typing. Samples were obtained from the ongoing ImmuneRACE study (first 160 participants) and from some 1,300 subjects provided by 6 global collaborators. Deeply sampled blood TCRbeta repertoires from subjects exposed to, actively infected with, or recovered from COVID-19 were included in the dataset. Nearly every sample came with metadata listing a de-identified subject ID, COVID-19 status, age in years and sex. The repertoires were released in a freely available public database meant as a resource for research on the immune response to SARS-CoV-2. The material from the prospective study consisted of cDNA or gDNA derived from T cells, B-cell-depleted T cells, or PBMCs. Overall study outcomes, separate from this receptor: Clinical and demographic metadata were provided uncurated, with the amount varying by source and participant.

Each collaborating institution followed its own protocols to collect whole blood in K2EDTA tubes. Collaborator samples were shipped for TCRbeta analysis as frozen whole blood, isolated PBMCs, or DNA extracted from either sample type. From the cysteine up to the phenylalanine, the CDR3 has a length of 13 residues. CDR3 DNA only is kept here, 39 bases in frame from base 1. Taken from the germline V gene (reference sequence), the CDR1 and CDR2 loops are LGHDT and YNNKEL. Trimming takes 2 bases from V and 5 bases from J, and the germline ends sit 9 bases apart. What was sequenced was peripheral blood. The rearranged segments are TRBV3-1 (or the pseudogene TRBV3-2) and TRBJ2-5, with the D segment identity uncertain. The receptor's source is a human donor in a cohort sampled during active COVID-19. CDR3 sequence: CASSQPIQETQYF. The nucleotide sequence is TGTGCCAGCAGCCAACCCATCCAGGAGACCCAGTACTTC.